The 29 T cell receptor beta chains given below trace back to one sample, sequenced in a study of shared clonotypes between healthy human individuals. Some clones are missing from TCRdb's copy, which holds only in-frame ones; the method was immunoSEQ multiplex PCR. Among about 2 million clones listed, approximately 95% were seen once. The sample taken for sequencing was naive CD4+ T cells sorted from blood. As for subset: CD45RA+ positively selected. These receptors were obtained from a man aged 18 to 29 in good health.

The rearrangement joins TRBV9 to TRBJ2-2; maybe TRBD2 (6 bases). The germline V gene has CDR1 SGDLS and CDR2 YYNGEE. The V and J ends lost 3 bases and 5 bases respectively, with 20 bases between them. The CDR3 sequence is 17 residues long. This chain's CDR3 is CASSAPGLQGGTGELFF. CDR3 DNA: TGTGCCAGCAGCGCCCCGGGACTCCAGGGAGGAACCGGGGAGCTGTTTTTT. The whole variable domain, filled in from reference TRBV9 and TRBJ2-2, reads DSGVTQTPKHLITATGQRVTLRCSPRSGDLSVYWYQQSLDQGLQFLIQYYNGEERAKGNILERFSAQQFPDLHSELNLSSLELGDSALYFCASSAPGLQGGTGELFFGEGSRLTVL.

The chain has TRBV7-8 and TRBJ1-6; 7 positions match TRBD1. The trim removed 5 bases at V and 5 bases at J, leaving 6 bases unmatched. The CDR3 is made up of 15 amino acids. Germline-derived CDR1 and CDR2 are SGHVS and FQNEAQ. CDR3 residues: CASSLGTVDNSPLHF. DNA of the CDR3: TGTGCCAGCAGCCTGGGGACAGTAGATAATTCACCCCTCCACTTT.

CDR3 in amino acids: CASSGMWGNSNQPQHF. As DNA, the CDR3 is TGTGCCAGCAGTGGGATGTGGGGGAATAGCAATCAGCCCCAGCATTTT. The chain uses TRBV2 and TRBJ1-5, with D possibly matching TRBD1 (5 bases). The germline V gene encodes CDR1 SNHLY and CDR2 FYNNEI. The CDR3 spans 16 residues. V lost 4 bases and J 0 bases, leaving 13 bases between the germline ends.

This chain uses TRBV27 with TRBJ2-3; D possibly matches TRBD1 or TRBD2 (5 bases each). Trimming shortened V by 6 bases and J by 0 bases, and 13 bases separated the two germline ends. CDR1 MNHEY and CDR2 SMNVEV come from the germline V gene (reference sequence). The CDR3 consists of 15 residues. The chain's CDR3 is CASRGTAHSTDTQYF. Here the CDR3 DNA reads TGTGCCAGCAGGGGGACGGCACATAGCACAGATACGCAGTATTTT.

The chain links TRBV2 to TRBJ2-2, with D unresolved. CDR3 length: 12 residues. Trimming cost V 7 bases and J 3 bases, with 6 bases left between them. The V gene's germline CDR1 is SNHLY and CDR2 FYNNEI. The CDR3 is CASTRDTGELFF. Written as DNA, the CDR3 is TGTGCCAGCACCCGTGACACCGGGGAGCTGTTTTTT.

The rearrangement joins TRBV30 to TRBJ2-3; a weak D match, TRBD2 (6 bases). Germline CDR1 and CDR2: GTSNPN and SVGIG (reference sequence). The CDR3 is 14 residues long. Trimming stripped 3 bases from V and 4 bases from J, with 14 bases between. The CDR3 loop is CAWRGDSGADTQYF. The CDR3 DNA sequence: TGTGCCTGGAGGGGGGACTCTGGCGCAGATACGCAGTATTTT.

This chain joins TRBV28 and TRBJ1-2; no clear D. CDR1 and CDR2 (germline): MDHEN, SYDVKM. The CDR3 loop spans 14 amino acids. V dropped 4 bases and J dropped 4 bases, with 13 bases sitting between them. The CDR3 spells CASSSGLIVYGYTF. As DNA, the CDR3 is TGTGCCAGCAGTTCAGGACTGATAGTCTATGGCTACACCTTC.

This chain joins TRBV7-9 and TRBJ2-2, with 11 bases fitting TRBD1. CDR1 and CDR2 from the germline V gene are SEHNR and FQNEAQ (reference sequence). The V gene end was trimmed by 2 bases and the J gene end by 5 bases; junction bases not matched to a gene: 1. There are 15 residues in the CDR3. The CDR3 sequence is CASSLRDRGTGELFF. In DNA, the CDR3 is TGTGCCAGCAGCTTACGGGACAGGGGGACCGGGGAGCTGTTTTTT. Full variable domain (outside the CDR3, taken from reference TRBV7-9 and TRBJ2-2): DTGVSQNPRHKITKRGQNVTFRCDPISEHNRLYWYRQTLGQGPEFLTYFQNEAQLEKSRLLSDRFSAERPKGSFSTLEIQRTEQGDSAMYLCASSLRDRGTGELFFGEGSRLTVL.

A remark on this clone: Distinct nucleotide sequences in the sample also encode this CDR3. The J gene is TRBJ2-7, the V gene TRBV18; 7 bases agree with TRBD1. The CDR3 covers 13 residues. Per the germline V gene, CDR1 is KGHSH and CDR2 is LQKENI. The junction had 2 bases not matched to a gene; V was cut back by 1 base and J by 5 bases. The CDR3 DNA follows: TGTGCCAGCTCACCACAGGGGGCCCACGAGCAGTACTTC. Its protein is CASSPQGAHEQYF.

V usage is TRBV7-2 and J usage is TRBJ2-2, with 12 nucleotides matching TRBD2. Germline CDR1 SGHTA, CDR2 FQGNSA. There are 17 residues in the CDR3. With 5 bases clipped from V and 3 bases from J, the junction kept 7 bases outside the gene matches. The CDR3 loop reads CASSRTSGNWDTGELFF. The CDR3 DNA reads TGTGCCAGCAGCCGGACTAGCGGGAATTGGGACACCGGGGAGCTGTTTTTT.

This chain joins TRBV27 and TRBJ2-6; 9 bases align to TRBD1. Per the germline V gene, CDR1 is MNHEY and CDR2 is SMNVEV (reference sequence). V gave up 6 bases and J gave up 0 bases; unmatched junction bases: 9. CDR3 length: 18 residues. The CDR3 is CASRTDRGSYSGANVLTF. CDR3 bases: TGTGCCAGCAGAACGGACAGGGGTTCCTACTCTGGGGCCAACGTCCTGACTTTC.

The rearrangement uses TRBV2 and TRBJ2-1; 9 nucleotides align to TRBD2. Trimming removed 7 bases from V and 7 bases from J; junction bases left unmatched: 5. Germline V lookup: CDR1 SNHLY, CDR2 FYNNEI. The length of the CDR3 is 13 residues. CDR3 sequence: CASNPSGVNEQFF. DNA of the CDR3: TGTGCCAGCAACCCTAGCGGGGTTAATGAGCAGTTCTTC.

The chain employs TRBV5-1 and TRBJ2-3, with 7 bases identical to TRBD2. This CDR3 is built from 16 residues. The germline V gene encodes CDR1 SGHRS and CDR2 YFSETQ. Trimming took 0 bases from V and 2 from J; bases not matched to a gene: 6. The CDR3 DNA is TGCGCCAGCAGCTTGGCCGGGACTACTCCCACAGATACGCAGTATTTT. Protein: CASSLAGTTPTDTQYF.

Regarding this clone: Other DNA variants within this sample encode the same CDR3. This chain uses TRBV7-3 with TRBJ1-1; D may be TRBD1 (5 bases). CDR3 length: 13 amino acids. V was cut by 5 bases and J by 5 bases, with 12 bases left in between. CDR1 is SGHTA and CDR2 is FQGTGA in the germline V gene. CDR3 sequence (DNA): TGTGCCAGCAGCCCCCTCGGGGGGACTGAAGCTTTCTTT. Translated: CASSPLGGTEAFF. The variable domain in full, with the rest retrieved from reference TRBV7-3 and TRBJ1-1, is GAGVSQTPSNKVTEKGKYVELRCDPISGHTALYWYRQSLGQGPEFLIYFQGTGAADDSGLPNDRFFAVRPEGSVSTLKIQRTERGDSAVYLCASSPLGGTEAFFGQGTRLTVV.

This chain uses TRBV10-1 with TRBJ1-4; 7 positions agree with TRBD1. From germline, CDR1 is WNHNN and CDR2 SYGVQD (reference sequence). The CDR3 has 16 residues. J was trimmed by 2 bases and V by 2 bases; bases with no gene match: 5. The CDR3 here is CASSEDREGTNEKLFF. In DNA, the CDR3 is TGCGCCAGCAGTGAGGACAGGGAGGGGACTAATGAAAAACTGTTTTTT.

CDR3 DNA: TGTGCCAGCAGTCCGACCCTGAACACCGGGGAGCTGTTTTTT. Its protein is CASSPTLNTGELFF. The gene calls are TRBV9 and TRBJ2-2; no clear D gene. V was trimmed by 5 bases and J by 1 base, leaving 9 bases between them. This CDR3 comprises 14 residues. CDR1 SGDLS and CDR2 YYNGEE come from the germline V gene.

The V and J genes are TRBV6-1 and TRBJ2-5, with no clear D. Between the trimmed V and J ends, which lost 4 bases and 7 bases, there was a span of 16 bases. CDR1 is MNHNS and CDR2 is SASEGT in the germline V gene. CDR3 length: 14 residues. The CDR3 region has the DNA TGTGCCAGCAGTGTAGGCCGAGACGCCTGGACCCAGTACTTC. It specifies CASSVGRDAWTQYF.

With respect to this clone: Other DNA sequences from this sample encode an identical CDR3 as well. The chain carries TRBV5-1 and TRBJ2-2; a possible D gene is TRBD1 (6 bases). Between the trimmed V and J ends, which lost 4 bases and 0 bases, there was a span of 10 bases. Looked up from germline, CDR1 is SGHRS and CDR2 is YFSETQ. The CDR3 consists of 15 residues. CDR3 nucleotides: TGCGCCAGCAGCCTCGGGACACCGAACACCGGGGAGCTGTTTTTT. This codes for CASSLGTPNTGELFF.

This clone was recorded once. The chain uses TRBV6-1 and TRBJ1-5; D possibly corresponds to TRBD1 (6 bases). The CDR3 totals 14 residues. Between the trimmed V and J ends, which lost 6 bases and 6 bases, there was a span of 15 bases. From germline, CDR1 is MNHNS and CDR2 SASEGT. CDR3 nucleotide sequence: TGTGCCAGCAGGGTACAGGGAGGCGGTCAGCCCCAGCATTTT. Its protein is CASRVQGGGQPQHF.

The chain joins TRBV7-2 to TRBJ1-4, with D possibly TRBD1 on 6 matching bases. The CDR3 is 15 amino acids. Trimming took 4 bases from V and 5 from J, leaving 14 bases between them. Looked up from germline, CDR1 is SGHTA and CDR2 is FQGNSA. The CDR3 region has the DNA TGTGCCAGCAGCTCATCACAGGGCGCGAATGAAAAACTGTTTTTT. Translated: CASSSSQGANEKLFF.

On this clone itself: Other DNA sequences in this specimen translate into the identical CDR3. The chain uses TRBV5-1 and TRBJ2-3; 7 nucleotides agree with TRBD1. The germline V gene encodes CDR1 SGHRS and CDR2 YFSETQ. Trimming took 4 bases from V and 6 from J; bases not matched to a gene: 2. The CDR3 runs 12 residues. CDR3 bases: TGCGCCAGCAGCCAACAGGGGGATACGCAGTATTTT. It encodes CASSQQGDTQYF.

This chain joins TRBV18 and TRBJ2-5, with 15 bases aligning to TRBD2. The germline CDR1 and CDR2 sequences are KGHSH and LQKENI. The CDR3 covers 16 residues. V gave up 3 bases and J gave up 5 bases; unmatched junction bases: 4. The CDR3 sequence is CASSPGLAGGRETQYF. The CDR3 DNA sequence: TGTGCCAGCTCACCGGGACTAGCGGGGGGCCGGGAGACCCAGTACTTC.

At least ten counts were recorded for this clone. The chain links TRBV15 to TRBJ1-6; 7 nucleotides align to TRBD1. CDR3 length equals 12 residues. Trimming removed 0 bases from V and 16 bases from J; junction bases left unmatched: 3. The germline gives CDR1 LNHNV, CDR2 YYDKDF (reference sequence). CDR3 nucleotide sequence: TGTGCCACCAGCAGAGATAGGGGGCCACTCCACTTT. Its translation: CATSRDRGPLHF.

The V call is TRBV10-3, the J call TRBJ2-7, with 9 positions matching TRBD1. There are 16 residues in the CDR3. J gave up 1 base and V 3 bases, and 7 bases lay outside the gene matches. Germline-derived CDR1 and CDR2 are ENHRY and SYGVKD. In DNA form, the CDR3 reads TGTGCCATCAGTGACCAGGGACAGGGATTTTCCTACGAGCAGTACTTC. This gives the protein CAISDQGQGFSYEQYF.

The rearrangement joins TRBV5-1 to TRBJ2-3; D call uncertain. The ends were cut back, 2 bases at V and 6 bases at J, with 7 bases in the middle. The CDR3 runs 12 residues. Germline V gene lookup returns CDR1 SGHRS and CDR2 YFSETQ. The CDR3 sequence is CASSFESDTQYF. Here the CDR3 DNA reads TGCGCCAGCAGCTTCGAGTCGGATACGCAGTATTTT.

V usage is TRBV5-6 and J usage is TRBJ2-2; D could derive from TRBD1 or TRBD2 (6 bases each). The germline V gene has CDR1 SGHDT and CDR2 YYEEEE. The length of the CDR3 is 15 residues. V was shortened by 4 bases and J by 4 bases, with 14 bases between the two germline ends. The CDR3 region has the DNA TGTGCCAGCAGCCGGGGGACAATCTTCACCGGGGAGCTGTTTTTT. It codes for CASSRGTIFTGELFF.

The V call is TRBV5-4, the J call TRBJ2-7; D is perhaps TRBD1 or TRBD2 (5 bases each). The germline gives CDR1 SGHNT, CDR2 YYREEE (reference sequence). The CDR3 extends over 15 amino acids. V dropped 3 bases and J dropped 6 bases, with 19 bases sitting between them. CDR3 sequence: CASSSPRDGLTEQYF. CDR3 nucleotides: TGTGCCAGCAGCTCCCCCCGGGACGGGCTCACCGAGCAGTACTTC.

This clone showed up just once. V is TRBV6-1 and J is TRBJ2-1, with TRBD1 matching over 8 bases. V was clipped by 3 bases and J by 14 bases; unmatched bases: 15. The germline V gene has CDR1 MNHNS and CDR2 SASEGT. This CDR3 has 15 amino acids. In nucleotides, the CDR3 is TGTGCCAGCAGTGACCCTAACAGGGGGATAGCTGTGAAGTTCTTC. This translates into CASSDPNRGIAVKFF.

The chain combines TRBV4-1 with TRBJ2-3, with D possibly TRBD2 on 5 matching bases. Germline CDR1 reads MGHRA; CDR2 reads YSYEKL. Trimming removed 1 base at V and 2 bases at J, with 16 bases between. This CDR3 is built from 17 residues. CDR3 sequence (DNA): TGCGCCAGCAGCCAAGTATTGGGGAGCGGAAACACAGATACGCAGTATTTT. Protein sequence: CASSQVLGSGNTDTQYF.